Below, 5 T cell receptor beta chains from the same sample are listed, as sequenced in a study of blood T cell repertoires in COVID-19. Sequenced by immunoSEQ multiplex PCR; TCRdb stores in-frame clones only, minus some. The top ten hold 1.5% to 2% of the sample, which has 400,000 to 500,000 clones, 88% seen once. The sample comprised PBMCs or T cells enriched from blood (not recorded which). Every receptor here comes from a woman aged 35 to 49 who had recovered from COVID-19.

This sequence joins TRBV24-1 and TRBJ2-5; 11 bases match TRBD1. Germline CDR1 is KGHDR and CDR2 is SFDVKD. J lost 4 bases, V lost 1 base, and 4 bases had no gene match. CDR3 size: 16 residues. The CDR3 DNA sequence: TGTGCCACCAGTGATTTAGGGGACAGGGGGATAGAGACCCAGTACTTC. Translating gives CATSDLGDRGIETQYF.

The rearrangement uses TRBV23-1 and TRBJ2-7, with 7 bases that match TRBD2. TRBV23-1 is identified as an open reading frame with a role that is uncertain. The CDR3 has 15 residues. The J segment lost 3 bases and the V segment lost 8 bases, leaving 13 bases of the junction unmatched. CDR3 region: CASGPVGGGDYEQYF. As DNA, the CDR3 is TGCGCCAGCGGCCCCGTGGGGGGGGGTGACTACGAGCAGTACTTC.

This clone was detected only once. The genes are TRBV6-6 and TRBJ1-4; 12 bases agree with TRBD1. Trimming at V came to 7 bases and at J to 8 bases, leaving 5 bases not matched to a gene. Germline loops: CDR1 MNHNY, CDR2 SVGAGI (reference sequence). The CDR3 totals 14 residues. The CDR3 spells CASMVGTGGEKLFF. CDR3 in DNA: TGTGCCAGCATGGTCGGGACAGGGGGCGAAAAACTGTTTTTT.

This sequence joins TRBV11-3 and TRBJ2-3; 8 bases agree with TRBD2. Germline V gene data show CDR1 as SGHNT and CDR2 as YENEEA. Unmatched junction bases numbered 7, after V lost 7 bases and J lost 4 bases. The CDR3 totals 14 residues. The DNA of the CDR3 is TGTGCCAGCACCCATGAAGCGGGAGCAGATACGCAGTATTTT. This codes for CASTHEAGADTQYF. Supplemented by reference TRBV11-3 and TRBJ2-3, the full variable domain reads EAGVVQSPRYKIIEKKQPVAFWCNPISGHNTLYWYLQNLGQGPELLIRYENEEAVDDSQLPKDRFSAERLKGVDSTLKIQPAELGDSAVYLCASTHEAGADTQYFGPGTRLTVL.

This chain links TRBV12-3 or TRBV12-4 with TRBJ1-4, with D uncertain. V lost 6 bases, J lost 5 bases, and 7 bases lay in between. CDR3 length: 12 amino acids. This CDR3 is CASSGINEKLFF. The CDR3 region has the DNA TGTGCCAGCAGCGGGATAAATGAAAAACTGTTTTTT.